The 7 T cell receptor beta chains below all came from one sample that was sequenced in a study of T cell repertoires in cytomegalovirus infection. Their antigen targets remain unknown. In TCRdb, the reads were re-called with MiXCR into one record per CDR3 protein. Of roughly 730,000 distinct CDR3 sequences in the sample, about 33% were seen once. Source: cultured PBMCs, taken from culture after CMV antigen stimulation. The origin of the receptors is a human donor in good health (CMV status not recorded). Some clones in this sample may be carry-over from other donors' samples.

This chain links TRBV3-1 with TRBJ1-2, with D possibly being TRBD1 (5 bases). This CDR3 region has 11 residues. V shed 6 bases and J shed 7 bases, with 9 bases lying between them. Germline-derived CDR1 and CDR2 are LGHDT and YNNKEL (reference sequence). DNA of the CDR3: TGTGCCAGCAGAGGGGCGAGTGGCTACACCTTC. Protein product: CASRGASGYTF. The variable domain in full, completed from reference TRBV3-1 and TRBJ1-2, reads DTAVSQTPKYLVTQMGNDKSIKCEQNLGHDTMYWYKQDSKKFLKIMFSYNNKELIINETVPNRFSPKSPDKAHLNLHINSLELGDSAVYFCASRGASGYTFGSGTRLTVV.

The V gene is TRBV4-1, the J gene TRBJ2-7, with 11 nucleotides matching TRBD2. The CDR3 is 16 amino acids. The germline V gene encodes CDR1 MGHRA and CDR2 YSYEKL. The V and J ends lost 1 base and 2 bases, in that order; junction bases with no gene match: 4. This CDR3 is CASSQGGTSGTYEQYF. CDR3 DNA sequence: TGCGCCAGCAGCCAAGGGGGGACTAGCGGAACCTACGAGCAGTACTTC.

This clonotype has only a few counts. This chain joins TRBV11-2 and TRBJ2-3, with D possibly being TRBD1 or TRBD2 (5 bases each). The germline V and J ends were trimmed by 0 bases and 2 bases, with 15 bases remaining between them. CDR1 is SGHAT and CDR2 is FQNNGV in the germline V gene. CDR3 length: 17 residues. In DNA form, the CDR3 reads TGTGCCAGCAGCTTAGAGGGGGTTTTGGCGGCCACAGATACGCAGTATTTT. Its translation: CASSLEGVLAATDTQYF.

The table lists this clonotype with many counts. J is TRBJ1-1 and V is TRBV7-8; the D is unclear. Germline V gene lookup returns CDR1 SGHVS and CDR2 FQNEAQ. The CDR3 extends over 13 amino acids. Trimming pared 5 bases from V and 3 bases from J, leaving 10 bases between. The CDR3 reads CASSARWDTEAFF. The CDR3, as DNA: TGTGCCAGCAGCGCCCGTTGGGACACTGAAGCTTTCTTT.

This clonotype came up a few times. CDR3 sequence (DNA): TGTGCCAGCAGCTCCTTCACAGGGAGAACTAACTATGGCTACACCTTC. Translating it yields CASSSFTGRTNYGYTF. The rearrangement links TRBV7-6 to TRBJ1-2; perhaps TRBD1 as D (6 bases). V was cut by 4 bases and J by 0 bases, with 15 bases left in between. Germline assignment: CDR1 SGHVS and CDR2 FNYEAQ. The CDR3 extends over 16 amino acids.

The chain uses TRBV20-1 and TRBJ2-5, with 10 positions matching TRBD2. The CDR3 has 13 amino acids. V lost 5 bases, J lost 7 bases, and 7 bases stayed unmatched. Germline V lookup: CDR1 DFQATT, CDR2 SNEGSKA (reference sequence). CDR3 bases: TGCAGTGCTCCTAGCGGGGGCCCCTCGACCCAGTACTTC. Residues: CSAPSGGPSTQYF.

The chain's CDR3 is CASSPPARDQPQHF. CDR3 in DNA: TGTGCCAGCAGTCCCCCTGCAAGAGATCAGCCCCAGCATTTT. The V call is TRBV28, the J call TRBJ1-5; no clear D gene. In germline, CDR1 is MDHEN, CDR2 SYDVKM. The CDR3 has 14 amino acids. Deletions cut 5 bases from V and 5 bases from J, with 13 bases between.